The source of this TCR beta chain is a study of cytomegalovirus exposure and HLA in healthy donors. Findings of the study overall: TRBV6-2, TRBV6-3 and some other V segments were unresolvable in 87-base-pair reads.

This clone occurred a few times. The target antigen is unknown. V lost 1 base to trimming and J lost 3 bases, with 6 bases between them. Germline CDR1 is MNHNS and CDR2 is SASEGT. The CDR3 loop spans 13 amino acids. PCR employed 60 Vbeta and 13 Jbeta primers. Sequenced by immunoSEQ multiplex PCR; TCRdb stores in-frame clones only, minus some. The table has approximately 120,000 clones, around 75% seen once. The chain joins TRBV6-1 to TRBJ1-2; the D is unclear. The sample consisted of PBMCs. The sequence derives from a woman aged 50 to 60 in good health and CMV-seropositive. CDR3 nucleotides: TGTGCCAGCAGTGAAGATTTCGACTATGGCTACACCTTC. Translation gives CASSEDFDYGYTF.